The 13 T cell receptor beta chains given below trace back to one sample, sequenced in a study of shared clonotypes between healthy human individuals. Here immunoSEQ multiplex PCR was the method, and the copy in TCRdb shows in-frame clones only, minus some. The sample consists of around 720,000 clones, less than 80% of them appearing once. What was sequenced was memory CD4+ T cells sorted from blood. Subset reported: CD45RA-negative fraction. Receptors were obtained from a woman aged 25 to 45 in good health.

Details on this clone: With a far larger clone one base away, a read error is the likely cause. The same CDR3 is also encoded by other DNA sequences in this sample. The chain employs TRBV7-2 and TRBJ2-5; D is unresolved. Germline V gene data show CDR1 as SGHTA and CDR2 as FQGNSA. Trimming pared 6 bases from V and 0 bases from J, leaving 5 bases between. This CDR3 spans 12 amino acids. The CDR3 DNA reads as TGTGCCAGCAGTCCGTACCAAGAGACCCAGTACTTC. This codes for CASSPYQETQYF.

The rearrangement joins TRBV5-1 to TRBJ2-7, with D unclear. The CDR3 extends over 15 amino acids. Germline V gene lookup returns CDR1 SGHRS and CDR2 YFSETQ. Trimming left V 0 bases short and J 3 bases short, with 13 bases between. This CDR3 is CASSLEARSLYEQYF. DNA for the CDR3: TGCGCCAGCAGCTTGGAGGCCCGGAGCCTCTACGAGCAGTACTTC.

Of note for this clone: Possible read error: a much larger clone is one base away. The J gene is TRBJ2-5, the V gene TRBV5-1; the D gene could be TRBD1 or TRBD2 (6 bases each). CDR1 SGHRS and CDR2 YFSETQ come from the germline V gene. CDR3 length equals 12 residues. V was shortened by 5 bases and J by 5 bases, with 10 bases between the two germline ends. The CDR3 nucleotides read TGCGCCAGCAGGGACAGCGGGGAGACCCAGTACTTC. This encodes CASRDSGETQYF.

About this clone: The same CDR3 is also encoded by other DNA sequences in this sample. The chain uses TRBV5-1 and TRBJ1-1, with a possible D match to TRBD1 (5 bases). This CDR3 region has 14 residues. Trimming cost V 0 bases and J 3 bases, with 9 bases left between them. Germline V lookup: CDR1 SGHRS, CDR2 YFSETQ. This chain's CDR3 is CASSLGGYDTEAFF. In nucleotides, the CDR3 is TGCGCCAGCAGCTTGGGGGGGTATGACACTGAAGCTTTCTTT.

This rearrangement joins TRBV7-9 to TRBJ1-4, with D hard to call. V lost 5 bases to trimming and J lost 8 bases, with 9 bases between them. The CDR3 consists of 12 residues. Germline CDR1 SEHNR, CDR2 FQNEAQ (reference sequence). CDR3 protein: CASSPDSEKLFF. The CDR3, as DNA: TGTGCCAGCAGCCCCGACTCAGAAAAACTGTTTTTT.

The chain uses TRBV14 and TRBJ1-2; 9 bases line up with TRBD1. This CDR3 has 16 residues. The trim removed 4 bases at V and 4 bases at J, leaving 10 bases unmatched. The germline gives CDR1 SGHDN, CDR2 FVKESK. This CDR3 reads CASSPLQGARSYGYTF. The CDR3 DNA sequence: TGTGCCAGCAGCCCCCTACAGGGGGCCCGGTCCTATGGCTACACCTTC.

The CDR3 nucleotides are TGTGCCAGCAGTCCCGGGCTAGCGGGAGTCTTTCACTCCTACAATGAGCAGTTCTTC. Its translation is CASSPGLAGVFHSYNEQFF. V usage is TRBV28 and J usage is TRBJ2-1; 10 nucleotides match TRBD2. V lost 5 bases to trimming and J lost 0 bases; unmatched junction nucleotides: 13. The germline V gene has CDR1 MDHEN and CDR2 SYDVKM. The CDR3 contains 19 residues.

With respect to this clone: The same CDR3 also results from other DNA sequences found in this sample. The chain combines TRBV11-2 with TRBJ2-7; 12 positions agree with TRBD2. CDR1 and CDR2 (germline): SGHAT, FQNNGV. Trimming cost V 5 bases and J 1 base; bases outside gene matches: 0. The CDR3 consists of 14 residues. The CDR3 coding sequence is TGTGCCAGCAGCCTAGCGGGAGGGTCCTACGAGCAGTACTTC. Protein product: CASSLAGGSYEQYF.

A single count supports this clone. The V gene is TRBV7-7, the J gene TRBJ2-3, with D unresolved. Germline V CDR1 and CDR2: SSHAT, FNYEAQ (reference sequence). This CDR3 region has 14 residues. Between the trimmed V and J ends, which lost 5 bases and 4 bases, there was a span of 13 bases. The CDR3: CASSRGQEPDTQYF. In nucleotides, the CDR3 is TGTGCCAGCAGCCGAGGTCAGGAGCCAGATACGCAGTATTTT.

V and J are TRBV6-5 and TRBJ2-1; no definite D call. CDR3 length: 13 amino acids. CDR1 is MNHEY, CDR2 SVGAGI, per germline. V lost 8 bases and J lost 8, with 16 bases in between. In nucleotides, the CDR3 is TGTGCCAGCGGCCCTAGGGTTGTGGATGAGCAGTTCTTC. Translation gives CASGPRVVDEQFF.

The V gene is TRBV7-2, the J gene TRBJ2-3, with 10 bases that match TRBD2. The germline CDR1 and CDR2 sequences are SGHTA and FQGNSA. The ends lost 1 base at V and 7 bases at J; junction bases unmatched: 11. The CDR3 contains 17 residues. CDR3 in DNA: TGTGCCAGCAGCTTAGTGCCTAGCGGGAGTTCCCGGAATACGCAGTATTTT. Protein: CASSLVPSGSSRNTQYF.

The rearrangement joins TRBV4-1 to TRBJ2-4; D ambiguous. V gave up 3 bases and J gave up 10 bases, with 16 bases separating them. The CDR3 has 14 amino acids. Germline V gene sequence: CDR1 MGHRA, CDR2 YSYEKL. The CDR3 DNA follows: TGCGCCAGCAGCCAGGAGAGAGTCACCGCTATTCAGTACTTC. Translation: CASSQERVTAIQYF.

This clone was counted between two and nine times. V and J are TRBV13 and TRBJ1-2; D uncertain. In germline, CDR1 is PRHDT, CDR2 FYEKMQ (reference sequence). The ends were cut back, 3 bases at V and 5 bases at J, with 4 bases in the middle. The CDR3 is 11 amino acids. The CDR3: CASSLWYGYTF. The CDR3 nucleotides are TGTGCCAGCAGCTTGTGGTATGGCTACACCTTC.